The 29 T cell receptor beta chains given below trace back to one sample, sequenced in a study of blood T cell repertoires in COVID-19. Sequencing was performed with immunoSEQ multiplex PCR; in TCRdb, only in-frame clones are kept and a portion is missing. The sample has a few hundred thousand clones; roughly 84% are singletons. Input material: peripheral blood. The origin of the receptors is a person aged 70 to 85 with COVID-19, enrolled during active disease.

V and J are TRBV20-1 and TRBJ2-5; 11 bases are a match to TRBD2. Germline V CDR1 and CDR2: DFQATT, SNEGSKA (reference sequence). The junction had 5 bases not matched to a gene; V was cut back by 3 bases and J by 2 bases. CDR3 length equals 15 residues. DNA of the CDR3: TGCAGTGCTAGTATAGCGGGAGGGAATCAAGAGACCCAGTACTTC. This sequence encodes CSASIAGGNQETQYF.

A few counts support this clone. The chain joins TRBV2 to TRBJ1-2; D not resolved. Trimming pared 5 bases from V and 1 base from J, leaving 8 bases between. Germline V gene lookup returns CDR1 SNHLY and CDR2 FYNNEI. The CDR3 totals 13 residues. The CDR3 DNA follows: TGTGCCAGCAGTTCCGGGGTTAACTATGGCTACACCTTC. It specifies CASSSGVNYGYTF.

V usage is TRBV10-3 and J usage is TRBJ1-4, with a possible D match to TRBD1 (6 bases). V was clipped by 5 bases and J by 5 bases, with 9 bases between them. This CDR3 is 13 amino acids long. The germline V gene has CDR1 ENHRY and CDR2 SYGVKD. CDR3 amino acids: CAISTDRNEKLFF. The CDR3 nucleotides are TGTGCCATCAGTACTGACAGGAATGAAAAACTGTTTTTT.

The CDR3 DNA is TGTGCCAGCAGCGTAGGGAGGGCTGGGACTAGATTACTTAACGGGGAGCTGTTTTTT. As protein: CASSVGRAGTRLLNGELFF. The chain uses TRBV9 and TRBJ2-2; 8 nucleotides align to TRBD2. The germline gives CDR1 SGDLS, CDR2 YYNGEE. V shed 0 bases, J shed 7 bases, and the junction held 17 bases outside the gene matches. This CDR3 is built from 19 residues.

The chain combines TRBV4-2 with TRBJ2-1, with 10 bases aligning to TRBD2. CDR3 length: 16 amino acids. V was clipped by 1 base and J by 5 bases; unmatched bases: 5. The germline V gene has CDR1 LGHNA and CDR2 YNFKEQ. The CDR3 DNA is TGTGCCAGCAGCCAAGGACCTAGCGGGAGCAACAATGAGCAGTTCTTC. This gives the protein CASSQGPSGSNNEQFF.

J is TRBJ2-3 and V is TRBV11-3; D not certain. The CDR3 has 12 amino acids. V lost 5 bases to trimming and J lost 3 bases, with 6 bases between them. Germline loops: CDR1 SGHNT, CDR2 YENEEA. The CDR3 DNA follows: TGTGCCAGCAGCCTTTCTACAGATACGCAGTATTTT. Translated, it gives CASSLSTDTQYF. The full variable domain, rest sourced from reference TRBV11-3 and TRBJ2-3, is EAGVVQSPRYKIIEKKQPVAFWCNPISGHNTLYWYLQNLGQGPELLIRYENEEAVDDSQLPKDRFSAERLKGVDSTLKIQPAELGDSAVYLCASSLSTDTQYFGPGTRLTVL.

The CDR3 here is CASSRTSVVYEQYF. In DNA form, the CDR3 reads TGTGCCAGCAGCCGGACTAGCGTAGTGTACGAGCAGTACTTC. The chain links TRBV7-8 to TRBJ2-7; 9 bases line up with TRBD2. CDR1 and CDR2 from the germline V gene are SGHVS and FQNEAQ. This CDR3 contains 14 residues. V was pared by 5 bases and J by 4 bases, with 6 bases of the junction left unmatched.

V is TRBV7-3 and J is TRBJ2-7, with D possibly TRBD1 on 6 matching bases. The CDR3 contains 15 residues. The germline V gene has CDR1 SGHTA and CDR2 FQGTGA. Trimming removed 2 bases from V and 2 bases from J, with 13 bases in between. The CDR3 region has the DNA TGTGCCAGCAGCTTATATCAGGGGTCCACCTACGAGCAGTACTTC. Its protein product is CASSLYQGSTYEQYF.

The chain links TRBV19 to TRBJ1-5, with D possibly TRBD1 on 6 matching bases. Looked up from germline, CDR1 is LNHDA and CDR2 is SQIVND (reference sequence). CDR3 length: 16 amino acids. The ends were cut back, 5 bases at V and 5 bases at J, with 19 bases in the middle. The CDR3 reads CASSPIQGREDQPQHF. The CDR3 DNA is TGTGCCAGTAGTCCGATCCAGGGGAGAGAGGATCAGCCCCAGCATTTT.

J is TRBJ1-5 and V is TRBV19, with D uncertain. The V and J ends lost 4 bases and 1 base respectively, with 8 bases between them. The CDR3 has 14 residues. CDR1 is LNHDA and CDR2 is SQIVND in the germline V gene (reference sequence). The CDR3 here is CASSTGLSNQPQHF. In DNA, the CDR3 is TGTGCCAGTAGTACAGGATTAAGCAATCAGCCCCAGCATTTT.

The gene calls are TRBV2 and TRBJ2-4; weak D call: TRBD1 (6 bases). Trimming left V 5 bases short and J 3 bases short, with 14 bases between. CDR3 length equals 15 residues. The germline V gene encodes CDR1 SNHLY and CDR2 FYNNEI. The CDR3 sequence: CASSFSGERKNIQYF. The CDR3 DNA sequence: TGTGCCAGCAGTTTCTCAGGGGAGCGCAAAAACATTCAGTACTTC. Full variable domain (rest looked up from reference TRBV2 and TRBJ2-4): EPEVTQTPSHQVTQMGQEVILRCVPISNHLYFYWYRQILGQKVEFLVSFYNNEISEKSEIFDDQFSVERPDGSNFTLKIRSTKLEDSAMYFCASSFSGERKNIQYFGAGTRLSVL.

J is TRBJ1-2 and V is TRBV28; D gene ambiguous. V lost 3 bases, J lost 8 bases, and 7 bases lay in between. There are 11 residues in the CDR3. The V gene's germline CDR1 is MDHEN and CDR2 SYDVKM. The DNA of the CDR3 is TGTGCCAGCAGTTTTAATGGCGGCTACACCTTC. Amino acid sequence: CASSFNGGYTF.

The rearrangement uses TRBV7-3 and TRBJ2-5, with a weak D call TRBD1 (6 bases). V lost 4 bases and J lost 6, with 18 bases in between. This CDR3 contains 15 residues. Germline V lookup: CDR1 SGHTA, CDR2 FQGTGA. In DNA, the CDR3 is TGTGCCAGCAGCTCCGGTAGGGACAACCATAAGACCCAGTACTTC. Translation: CASSSGRDNHKTQYF.

The chain employs TRBV5-6 and TRBJ1-3; 10 bases are a match to TRBD1. The CDR3 spans 15 residues. V gave up 4 bases and J gave up 4 bases; unmatched junction bases: 5. Germline CDR1 is SGHDT and CDR2 is YYEEEE. In DNA form, the CDR3 reads TGTGCCAGCAGCCCCGGGACAGGGGTCGGAAACACCATATATTTT. It translates to CASSPGTGVGNTIYF.

V usage is TRBV7-2 and J usage is TRBJ1-1; weak D call: TRBD1 (5 bases). This CDR3 is 14 amino acids long. Per the germline V gene, CDR1 is SGHTA and CDR2 is FQGNSA. The V end was cut by 5 bases, the J end by 3 bases, with 13 bases between. CDR3 residues: CASSPLRGYTEAFF. CDR3 DNA sequence: TGTGCCAGCAGCCCCCTCCGGGGGTACACTGAAGCTTTCTTT.

V is TRBV3-1 (or the pseudogene TRBV3-2) and J is TRBJ2-2; 13 bases line up with TRBD2. Germline loops: CDR1 LGHDT, CDR2 YNNKEL (reference sequence). V was pared by 1 base and J by 7 bases, with 9 bases of the junction left unmatched. The CDR3 length is 18 residues. CDR3 sequence (DNA): TGTGCCAGCAGCCAAGTGACTAGCGGGGGGAGACGGATCGGGGAGCTGTTTTTT. Translation gives CASSQVTSGGRRIGELFF.

V usage is TRBV7-8 and J usage is TRBJ1-1; possibly TRBD1 for D (6 bases). Per germline, CDR1 SGHVS and CDR2 FQNEAQ. The germline V and J ends were trimmed by 5 bases and 2 bases, with 12 bases remaining between them. The CDR3 is 14 residues long. CDR3 bases: TGTGCCAGCAGCCCCAGGACAGAAAACACTGAAGCTTTCTTT. This encodes CASSPRTENTEAFF.

The chain combines TRBV5-1 with TRBJ1-6, with 9 bases fitting TRBD1. The length of the CDR3 is 13 residues. J was trimmed by 7 bases and V by 7 bases; bases with no gene match: 3. The germline gives CDR1 SGHRS, CDR2 YFSETQ. DNA for the CDR3: TGCGCCAGCTCGGGACAGGGAAATTCACCCCTCCACTTT. Residues: CASSGQGNSPLHF.

The genes are TRBV9 and TRBJ1-3; D is ambiguous. Germline V gene sequence: CDR1 SGDLS, CDR2 YYNGEE. Trimming took off 5 bases at V and 2 bases at J, with 17 bases between the two ends. CDR3 length equals 16 residues. This CDR3 reads CASSPLWVGAGNTIYF. CDR3 coding DNA: TGTGCCAGCAGTCCTCTCTGGGTAGGAGCTGGAAACACCATATATTTT.

The rearrangement links TRBV7-2 to TRBJ1-5; a weak D match, TRBD1 (6 bases). Per the germline V gene, CDR1 is SGHTA and CDR2 is FQGNSA. V lost 5 bases and J 2 bases, leaving 19 bases between the germline ends. The CDR3 consists of 17 residues. The CDR3 loop is CASSPFLRQAGNQPQHF. CDR3 DNA sequence: TGTGCCAGCAGCCCGTTTCTAAGACAGGCTGGCAATCAGCCCCAGCATTTT. Full variable domain (rest looked up from reference TRBV7-2 and TRBJ1-5): GAGVSQSPSNKVTEKGKDVELRCDPISGHTALYWYRQSLGQGLEFLIYFQGNSAPDKSGLPSDRFSAERTGGSVSTLTIQRTQQEDSAVYLCASSPFLRQAGNQPQHFGDGTRLSIL.

This clone qualifies as medium-sized. The chain couples TRBV7-2 to TRBJ1-5; tentative D call: TRBD1 (6 bases). V gave up 7 bases and J gave up 2 bases, with 9 bases separating them. The CDR3 consists of 13 residues. CDR1 is SGHTA and CDR2 is FQGNSA in the germline V gene. The CDR3 sequence is CASTGDGNQPQHF. The DNA of the CDR3 is TGTGCCAGCACAGGGGACGGCAATCAGCCCCAGCATTTT.

CDR3 nucleotide sequence: TGTGCCAGCAGCCCTAACGCGGGAGGTAGCACCGGGGAGCTGTTTTTT. Amino acid sequence: CASSPNAGGSTGELFF. This rearrangement joins TRBV7-2 to TRBJ2-2; 8 bases are a match to TRBD2. The CDR3 runs 16 residues. Trimming removed 5 bases from V and 4 bases from J; junction bases left unmatched: 9. In germline, CDR1 is SGHTA, CDR2 FQGNSA.

This clone was found many times. The chain uses TRBV5-8 and TRBJ2-2; possibly TRBD2 for D (7 bases). The CDR3 is 15 residues long. V lost 4 bases and J lost 2, with 12 bases in between. The V gene's germline CDR1 is SGHTS and CDR2 YDEGEE. CDR3 DNA: TGTGCCAGCAGCGCGGGGGACACAAACACCGGGGAGCTGTTTTTT. This encodes CASSAGDTNTGELFF.

The chain carries TRBV19 and TRBJ2-7; TRBD1 matches 10 bases. CDR3 size: 16 residues. Germline assignment: CDR1 LNHDA and CDR2 SQIVND (reference sequence). V trimming: 1 base; J trimming: 2 bases; junction bases outside the gene matches: 5. This CDR3 reads CASSIGTGGITYEQYF. As DNA, the CDR3 is TGTGCCAGTAGTATAGGGACAGGGGGGATTACCTACGAGCAGTACTTC.

The rearrangement joins TRBV5-1 to TRBJ2-1, with 16 bases that match TRBD2. With 4 bases clipped from V and 7 bases from J, the junction kept 8 bases outside the gene matches. Germline CDR1 SGHRS, CDR2 YFSETQ. The CDR3 covers 17 residues. DNA for the CDR3: TGCGCCAGCAGCGGGGGACTAGCGGGAGGGCCGGGGAATGAGCAGTTCTTC. Residues: CASSGGLAGGPGNEQFF.

The chain recombines TRBV5-4 with TRBJ2-3, with 8 bases aligning to TRBD2. This CDR3 spans 16 amino acids. CDR1 and CDR2 (germline): SGHNT, YYREEE (reference sequence). With V trimmed by 4 bases and J by 5 bases, 12 bases remained unmatched. The DNA for the CDR3 is TGTGCCAGCAGCCGGACGGGGGGGGCGCGGGGAGATACGCAGTATTTT. Translation: CASSRTGGARGDTQYF. Variable domain in full (rest from reference TRBV5-4 and TRBJ2-3): ETGVTQSPTHLIKTRGQQVTLRCSSQSGHNTVSWYQQALGQGPQFIFQYYREEENGRGNFPPRFSGLQFPNYSSELNVNALELDDSALYLCASSRTGGARGDTQYFGPGTRLTVL.

The rearrangement joins TRBV19 to TRBJ1-3, with no clear D. This CDR3 spans 16 amino acids. Trimming removed 6 bases at V and 4 bases at J, with 19 bases between. Germline-derived CDR1 and CDR2 are LNHDA and SQIVND (reference sequence). CDR3 DNA sequence: TGTGCCAGTAGCCTTCGGGAGGGAAGGATCGGAAACACCATATATTTT. This translates into CASSLREGRIGNTIYF.

This sequence joins TRBV19 and TRBJ2-7, with 12 positions matching TRBD2. Germline loops: CDR1 LNHDA, CDR2 SQIVND (reference sequence). CDR3 length: 14 amino acids. Germline trimming cut 6 bases from V and 2 bases from J; bases unmatched to any gene: 2. The CDR3 spells CASRRTSGAYEQYF. Written as DNA, the CDR3 is TGTGCCAGTAGAAGGACTAGCGGGGCCTACGAGCAGTACTTC.

The gene calls are TRBV6-5 and TRBJ2-7; D call uncertain. V lost 5 bases, J lost 2 bases, and 13 bases lay in between. This CDR3 contains 14 residues. CDR1 MNHEY and CDR2 SVGAGI come from the germline V gene. CDR3 coding DNA: TGTGCCAGCAGTCAACCCGGGTCCACCTACGAGCAGTACTTC. As protein: CASSQPGSTYEQYF.